This T cell receptor (beta chain) was identified during a study of beta chain features in type 1 diabetes. This clone was counted between two and nine times. Isolated RNA was reverse transcribed in full, so expressed TCRB transcripts were sequenced. Profiling relied on immunoSEQ multiplex PCR, and the TCRdb table lists in-frame clones only, not all of them. The data contain under 800,000 clones, about a sixth of them seen just once; the ten biggest clones take up around 0.095%. Sequences were obtained from naive CD4+ T cells from blood. The clonotype comes from a young man in good health.

The CDR3 is CASSQDPNRGYTF. The CDR3 bases are TGCGCCAGCAGCCAAGATCCGAACAGAGGCTACACCTTC. The chain links TRBV4-1 to TRBJ1-2, with D hard to call. The CDR3 has 13 residues. Trimming removed 0 bases from V and 8 bases from J, with 10 bases in between. Germline V gives CDR1 MGHRA, CDR2 YSYEKL.